This is a list of T cell receptor beta chains from one sample in a study of identical twins. A single record per CDR3 protein comes from TCRdb applying MiXCR to the 5' RACE reads. The sample gives over 600,000 distinct CDR3 sequences, less than 25% of which show up once; roughly 4% is in the top ten. This same sample was also taken into another study, of T cells expressing NK-cell markers.

Source material: PBMCs. The receptors come from a woman in her late teens or twenties in good health. Both conserved end residues are part of each CDR3. D genes are given only for firm matches. Size tells how often a clone was seen (once, few, many) or the class of an expanded clone, and some rows leave it out.

CDR3nt,CDR3aa,d_gene,abundance,v_gene,j_gene
TGCGCCAGCAGCCAAGCTCTAGGGCCCTACAATGAGCAGTTCTTC,CASSQALGPYNEQFF,NA,NA,TRBV4-3,TRBJ2-1
TGTGCCAGCAGTTCCCTGATCGGGAGGGCGAGCTCCTACAATGAGCAGTTCTTC,CASSSLIGRASSYNEQFF,TRBD2,few,TRBV12-3/TRBV12-4,TRBJ2-1
TGCAGCGTTGAAGTAACACGCAATCAGCCCCAGCATTTT,CSVEVTRNQPQHF,NA,NA,TRBV29-1,TRBJ1-5
TGCGCCAGCAGCTTGGATGCGGCATCACCCCTCCACTTT,CASSLDAASPLHF,NA,NA,TRBV5-1,TRBJ1-6
TGTGCCAGTAGCCGTGGGCCAGGAAATCAGCCCCAGCATTTT,CASSRGPGNQPQHF,NA,NA,TRBV19,TRBJ1-5
TGCGCCAGCAGCCCCGATGTATTTGAGCAGTTCTTC,CASSPDVFEQFF,NA,NA,TRBV5-1,TRBJ2-1
TGTGCCAGCACAACAGGGTACACTGAAGCTTTCTTT,CASTTGYTEAFF,NA,many,TRBV6-2/TRBV6-3,TRBJ1-1
TGTGCCATCAGGGAGGACAGGGGTCTCTCCTACGAGCAGTACTTC,CAIREDRGLSYEQYF,TRBD1,many,TRBV10-3,TRBJ2-7
TGTGCCAGCAGCCCGGCCGCCCGGTCAGATACGCAGTATTTT,CASSPAARSDTQYF,NA,NA,TRBV9,TRBJ2-3
TGTGCCAGCAGACCTACGACAGGGTCCCACGAGCAGTACTTC,CASRPTTGSHEQYF,TRBD1,NA,TRBV27,TRBJ2-7
TGTGCCAGCACCCCGCAAGCGGGAGTTTTGGAGACCCAGTACTTC,CASTPQAGVLETQYF,TRBD2,many,TRBV12-3/TRBV12-4,TRBJ2-5
TGTGCCAGCAGCTTACCGGCCGGGGGGCTAAGCTCCTACAATGAGCAGTTCTTC,CASSLPAGGLSSYNEQFF,NA,NA,TRBV7-2,TRBJ2-1
TGTGCCAGCAGTCGGCTCTTGGGAGATACGCAGTATTTT,CASSRLLGDTQYF,NA,few,TRBV12-3/TRBV12-4,TRBJ2-3
TGCAGTGGTAGCGGGGGGGCCGGAGATACGCAGTATTTT,CSGSGGAGDTQYF,TRBD2,many,TRBV20-1,TRBJ2-3
TGTGCCAGCAGCTTAACGAGGCGGGGGATGTCAGATACGCAGTATTTT,CASSLTRRGMSDTQYF,TRBD2,NA,TRBV7-3,TRBJ2-3
TGCGCCAGCAGCTTGTTGCCTAGCGGGAGAACAGGAGAGCTGTTTTTT,CASSLLPSGRTGELFF,TRBD2,few,TRBV5-1,TRBJ2-2
TGTGCCAGCAGCTTTAGCGGGGGGGGGTCCAATGAGCAGTTCTTC,CASSFSGGGSNEQFF,TRBD2,NA,TRBV7-8,TRBJ2-1
TGTGCCAGCACTCGGACAGGCGTCTCCTACGAGCAGTACTTC,CASTRTGVSYEQYF,TRBD1,NA,TRBV12-3/TRBV12-4,TRBJ2-7
TGTGCCAGCAGCTTAACAGGGGCCTTTTCTGGGGCCAACGTCCTGACTTTC,CASSLTGAFSGANVLTF,TRBD1,few,TRBV7-8,TRBJ2-6
TGCAGTGCTTCTGACGGTAACACTGAAGCTTTCTTT,CSASDGNTEAFF,NA,many,TRBV20-1,TRBJ1-1
TGTGCCAGCAGCCCTCGACTAGCGGGGGCCGTCGTTGGGCAGTTCTTC,CASSPRLAGAVVGQFF,TRBD2,NA,TRBV7-6,TRBJ2-1
TGTGCCAGCAGTGAGCGGGACAGCCCCCTCTATGGCTACACCTTC,CASSERDSPLYGYTF,TRBD1,few,TRBV27,TRBJ1-2
TGCGCCAGCAGTGTGGGGGTCTCTGGAAACACCATATATTTT,CASSVGVSGNTIYF,NA,NA,TRBV5-1,TRBJ1-3
TGTGCCATCAGAGGTACGGGCCACGGGGGCTACACCTTC,CAIRGTGHGGYTF,NA,few,TRBV10-3,TRBJ1-2
TGCGCCAGCAGCTTGGCCAGTCTAGCCCTCCTCAATGAGCAGTTCTTC,CASSLASLALLNEQFF,NA,few,TRBV5-1,TRBJ2-1
TGTGCCAGCAGTGAATTTAGGGGAAACGACAATGAGCAGTTCTTC,CASSEFRGNDNEQFF,NA,NA,TRBV25-1,TRBJ2-1
TGTGCCAGCAGGAGGACTAGCGGAAGCCGTCTATGGGAGCAGTTCTTC,CASRRTSGSRLWEQFF,TRBD2,few,TRBV6-1,TRBJ2-1
TGTGCCAGCAGCGAGAGGCTAGCGGATTACAATGAGCAGTTCTTC,CASSERLADYNEQFF,TRBD2,NA,TRBV11-2,TRBJ2-1
TGCAGTGCCAACCGGGACACCTACGAGCAGTACTTC,CSANRDTYEQYF,NA,NA,TRBV20-1,TRBJ2-7
TGCAGTGCAGAGACTAGCGCCTACTCAGATACGCAGTATTTT,CSAETSAYSDTQYF,TRBD2,few,TRBV20-1,TRBJ2-3
TGTGCCACCAGCAAAGGACAGCGTAATGAAAAACTGTTTTTT,CATSKGQRNEKLFF,NA,NA,TRBV15,TRBJ1-4
TGTGCCAGCAGCGGTCACCCAACCGGGGAGCTGTTTTTT,CASSGHPTGELFF,NA,NA,TRBV9,TRBJ2-2
TGTGCCACTACGACCTCCGGGACAGGGGGTCAATCACCCCTCCACTTT,CATTTSGTGGQSPLHF,TRBD1,many,TRBV12-3/TRBV12-4,TRBJ1-6
TGCGCCAGCAGATCTAACCTCAATGAGCAGTTCTTC,CASRSNLNEQFF,NA,NA,TRBV5-1,TRBJ2-1
TGTGCTAGCAGCCCGGGCAACTCTGGGGCCAACGTCCTGACTTTC,CASSPGNSGANVLTF,NA,NA,TRBV7-7,TRBJ2-6
TGCGCCAGCAGCTCTCACACCGGCACAGATACGCAGTATTTT,CASSSHTGTDTQYF,NA,few,TRBV5-1,TRBJ2-3
TGTGCCAGCAGTTATTTCTCGGAACGAGCGGGAGGGCCGTTCAATGAGCAGTTCTTC,CASSYFSERAGGPFNEQFF,TRBD2,few,TRBV6-5,TRBJ2-1
TGCAGTGCCCTGGCCGGGAGCTCCTACGAGCAGTACTTC,CSALAGSSYEQYF,NA,few,TRBV20-1,TRBJ2-7
TGTGCCAGCAGCTTAGCGGGTCGGGGCGATGAGCAGTTCTTC,CASSLAGRGDEQFF,NA,NA,TRBV13,TRBJ2-1
TGTGCCAGCAGGCCCGGGACTAGCGGGGCCGGGGAGCTGTTTTTT,CASRPGTSGAGELFF,TRBD2,NA,TRBV12-3/TRBV12-4,TRBJ2-2
TGTGCCAGCAGCCTTGGACAGGGGGTATATGGCTACACCTTC,CASSLGQGVYGYTF,TRBD1,many,TRBV12-3/TRBV12-4,TRBJ1-2
TGTGCTAGTGGATCGGGGAATGGCTACGAGCAGTACTTC,CASGSGNGYEQYF,NA,NA,TRBV12-5,TRBJ2-7